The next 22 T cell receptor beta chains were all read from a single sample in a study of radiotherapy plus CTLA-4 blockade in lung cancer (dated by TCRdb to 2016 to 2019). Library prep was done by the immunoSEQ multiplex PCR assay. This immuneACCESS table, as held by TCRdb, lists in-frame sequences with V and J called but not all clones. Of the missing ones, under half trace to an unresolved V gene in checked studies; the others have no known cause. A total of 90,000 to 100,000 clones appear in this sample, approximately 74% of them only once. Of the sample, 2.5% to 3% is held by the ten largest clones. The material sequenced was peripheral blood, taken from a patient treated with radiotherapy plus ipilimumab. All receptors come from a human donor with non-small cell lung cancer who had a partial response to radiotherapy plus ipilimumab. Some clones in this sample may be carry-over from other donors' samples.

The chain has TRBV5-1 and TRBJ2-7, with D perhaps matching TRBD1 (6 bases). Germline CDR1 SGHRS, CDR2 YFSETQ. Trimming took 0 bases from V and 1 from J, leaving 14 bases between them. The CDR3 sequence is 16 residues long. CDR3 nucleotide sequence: TGCGCCAGCAGCTTGGCCGACAGGACAGTTTCCTACGAGCAGTACTTC. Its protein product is CASSLADRTVSYEQYF.

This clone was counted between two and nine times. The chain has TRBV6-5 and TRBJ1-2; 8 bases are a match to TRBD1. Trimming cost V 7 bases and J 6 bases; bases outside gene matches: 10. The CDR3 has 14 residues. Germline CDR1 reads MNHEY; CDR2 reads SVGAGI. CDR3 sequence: CASKISGGKDGYTF. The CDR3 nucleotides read TGTGCCAGCAAGATTTCAGGGGGCAAGGATGGCTACACCTTC.

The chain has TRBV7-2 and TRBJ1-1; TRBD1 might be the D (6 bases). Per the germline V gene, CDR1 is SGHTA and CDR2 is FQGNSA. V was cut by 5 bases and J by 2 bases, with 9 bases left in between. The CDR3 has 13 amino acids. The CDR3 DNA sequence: TGTGCCAGCAGCCAACAGGGAAACACTGAAGCTTTCTTT. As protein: CASSQQGNTEAFF. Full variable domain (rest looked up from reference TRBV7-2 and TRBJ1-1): GAGVSQSPSNKVTEKGKDVELRCDPISGHTALYWYRQSLGQGLEFLIYFQGNSAPDKSGLPSDRFSAERTGGSVSTLTIQRTQQEDSAVYLCASSQQGNTEAFFGQGTRLTVV.

In DNA, the CDR3 is TGTGCCAGCAGCTTACCAGGGCAGCCCGTCCACTTT. Translation: CASSLPGQPVHF. The V and J genes are TRBV7-2 and TRBJ1-6; maybe TRBD1 (5 bases). The CDR3 is made up of 12 amino acids. V lost 2 bases to trimming and J lost 17 bases, with 13 bases between them. CDR1 is SGHTA and CDR2 is FQGNSA in the germline V gene.

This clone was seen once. CDR3 sequence reads: CASSSRSRGSETQYF. The CDR3 DNA is TGTGCCAGCAGCTCACGATCTAGGGGTTCAGAGACCCAGTACTTC. The V call is TRBV9, the J call TRBJ2-5; maybe TRBD1 (5 bases). Germline values: CDR1 SGDLS, CDR2 YYNGEE. The V end was cut by 4 bases, the J end by 4 bases, with 17 bases between. The CDR3 runs 15 residues.

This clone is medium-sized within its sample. The CDR3 DNA reads as TGCGCCAGCAGCCTCAGACAGGGTGGAAGTGAAAAACTGTTTTTT. It encodes CASSLRQGGSEKLFF. This chain links TRBV4-1 with TRBJ1-4, with 7 bases aligning to TRBD1. Trimming cost V 4 bases and J 7 bases; bases outside gene matches: 9. The germline V gene has CDR1 MGHRA and CDR2 YSYEKL. The CDR3 is 15 amino acids.

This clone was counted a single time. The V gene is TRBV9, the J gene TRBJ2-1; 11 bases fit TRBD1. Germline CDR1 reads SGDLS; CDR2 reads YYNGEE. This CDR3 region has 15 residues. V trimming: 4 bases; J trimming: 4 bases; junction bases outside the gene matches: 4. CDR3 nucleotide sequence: TGTGCCAGCAGCCTCGGACAGGGGGCTTACAATGAGCAGTTCTTC. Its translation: CASSLGQGAYNEQFF.

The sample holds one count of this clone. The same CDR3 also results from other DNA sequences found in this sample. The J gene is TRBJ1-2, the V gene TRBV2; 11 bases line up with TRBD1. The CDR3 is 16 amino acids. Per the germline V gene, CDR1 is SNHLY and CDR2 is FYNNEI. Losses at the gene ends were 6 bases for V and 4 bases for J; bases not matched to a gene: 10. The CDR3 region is CASSRTGGISVYGYTF. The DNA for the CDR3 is TGTGCCAGCAGCCGGACAGGGGGCATTAGTGTCTATGGCTACACCTTC.

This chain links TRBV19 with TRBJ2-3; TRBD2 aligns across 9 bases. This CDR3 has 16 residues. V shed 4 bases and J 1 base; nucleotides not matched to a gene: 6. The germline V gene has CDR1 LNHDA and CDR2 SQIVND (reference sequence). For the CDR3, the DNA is TGTGCCAGTAGTACCTTTTTAGCGGGGGGCACAGATACGCAGTATTTT. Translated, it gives CASSTFLAGGTDTQYF.

The CDR3 region has the DNA TGTGCCAGCAGCTTAGCGAGGGACAGCACTGAAGCTTTCTTT. It codes for CASSLARDSTEAFF. The V call is TRBV7-2, the J call TRBJ1-1; 7 bases fit TRBD1. The junction had 2 bases not matched to a gene; V was cut back by 0 bases and J by 4 bases. CDR1 is SGHTA, CDR2 FQGNSA, per germline. This CDR3 region has 14 residues.

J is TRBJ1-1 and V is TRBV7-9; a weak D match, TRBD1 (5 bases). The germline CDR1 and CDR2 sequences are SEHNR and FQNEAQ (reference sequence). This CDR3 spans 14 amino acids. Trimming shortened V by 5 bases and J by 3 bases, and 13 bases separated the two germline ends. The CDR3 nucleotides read TGTGCCAGCAGCCCGGGGGTCCAGGACACTGAAGCTTTCTTT. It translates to CASSPGVQDTEAFF.

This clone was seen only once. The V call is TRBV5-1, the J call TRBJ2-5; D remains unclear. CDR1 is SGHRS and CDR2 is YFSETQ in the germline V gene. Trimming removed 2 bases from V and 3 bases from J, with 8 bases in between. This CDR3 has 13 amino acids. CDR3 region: CASSFSGEETQYF. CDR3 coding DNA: TGCGCCAGCAGCTTCTCCGGAGAAGAGACCCAGTACTTC.

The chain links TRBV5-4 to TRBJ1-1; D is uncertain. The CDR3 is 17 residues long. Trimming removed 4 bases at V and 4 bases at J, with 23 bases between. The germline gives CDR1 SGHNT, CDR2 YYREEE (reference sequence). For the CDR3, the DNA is TGTGCCAGCAGCCAAGATTACCTTGCGGCGGTGGGCACTGAAGCTTTCTTT. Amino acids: CASSQDYLAAVGTEAFF. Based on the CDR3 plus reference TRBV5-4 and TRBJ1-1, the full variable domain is ETGVTQSPTHLIKTRGQQVTLRCSSQSGHNTVSWYQQALGQGPQFIFQYYREEENGRGNFPPRFSGLQFPNYSSELNVNALELDDSALYLCASSQDYLAAVGTEAFFGQGTRLTVV.

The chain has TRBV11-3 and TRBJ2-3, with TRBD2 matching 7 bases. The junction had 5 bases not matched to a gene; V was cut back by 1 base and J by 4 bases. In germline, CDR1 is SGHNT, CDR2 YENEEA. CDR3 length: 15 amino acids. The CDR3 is CASSLVAGASDTQYF. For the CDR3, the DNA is TGTGCCAGCAGCTTAGTTGCGGGAGCGTCAGATACGCAGTATTTT.

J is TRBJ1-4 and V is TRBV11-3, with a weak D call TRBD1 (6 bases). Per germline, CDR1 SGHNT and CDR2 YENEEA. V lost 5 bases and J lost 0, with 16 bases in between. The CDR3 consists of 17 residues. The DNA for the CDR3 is TGTGCCAGCAGCCCGAGGACAGTGAGGGCAACTAATGAAAAACTGTTTTTT. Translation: CASSPRTVRATNEKLFF.

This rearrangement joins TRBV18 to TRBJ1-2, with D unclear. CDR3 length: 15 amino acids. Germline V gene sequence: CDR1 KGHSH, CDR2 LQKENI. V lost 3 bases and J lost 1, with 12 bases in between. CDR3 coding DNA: TGTGCCAGCTCACCGGACTACCAAATTAACTATGGCTACACCTTC. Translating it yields CASSPDYQINYGYTF. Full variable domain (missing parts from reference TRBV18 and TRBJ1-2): NAGVMQNPRHLVRRRGQEARLRCSPMKGHSHVYWYRQLPEEGLKFMVYLQKENIIDESGMPKERFSAEFPKEGPSILRIQQVVRGDSAAYFCASSPDYQINYGYTFGSGTRLTVV.

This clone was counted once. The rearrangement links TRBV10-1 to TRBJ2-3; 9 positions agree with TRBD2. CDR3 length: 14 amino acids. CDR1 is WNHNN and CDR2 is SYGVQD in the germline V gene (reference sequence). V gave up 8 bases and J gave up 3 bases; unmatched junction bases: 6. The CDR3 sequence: CASHSGSSTDTQYF. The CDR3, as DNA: TGCGCCAGCCATAGCGGGAGTTCGACAGATACGCAGTATTTT.

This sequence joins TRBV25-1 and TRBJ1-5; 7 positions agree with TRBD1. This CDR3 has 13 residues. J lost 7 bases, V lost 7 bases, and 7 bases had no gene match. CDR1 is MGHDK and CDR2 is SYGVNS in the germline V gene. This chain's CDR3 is CASTRQGWQPQHF. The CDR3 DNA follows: TGTGCCAGCACCAGACAGGGATGGCAGCCCCAGCATTTT.

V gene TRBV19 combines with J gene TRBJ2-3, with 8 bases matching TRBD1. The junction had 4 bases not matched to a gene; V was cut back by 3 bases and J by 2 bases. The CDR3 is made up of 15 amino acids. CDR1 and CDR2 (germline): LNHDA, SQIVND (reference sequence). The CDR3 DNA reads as TGTGCCAGTAGTATCGGGACAGGCAACACAGATACGCAGTATTTT. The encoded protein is CASSIGTGNTDTQYF. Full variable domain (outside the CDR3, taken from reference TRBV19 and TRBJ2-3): DGGITQSPKYLFRKEGQNVTLSCEQNLNHDAMYWYRQDPGQGLRLIYYSQIVNDFQKGDIAEGYSVSREKKESFPLTVTSAQKNPTAFYLCASSIGTGNTDTQYFGPGTRLTVL.

The CDR3 spells CASSLIRQVVNIQYF. The CDR3 bases are TGTGCCAGCAGCTTAATCCGGCAGGTAGTGAACATTCAGTACTTC. The genes are TRBV11-2 and TRBJ2-4, with D hard to call. Germline CDR1 reads SGHAT; CDR2 reads FQNNGV. The CDR3 sequence is 15 residues long. Trimming shortened V by 2 bases and J by 7 bases, and 15 bases separated the two germline ends.

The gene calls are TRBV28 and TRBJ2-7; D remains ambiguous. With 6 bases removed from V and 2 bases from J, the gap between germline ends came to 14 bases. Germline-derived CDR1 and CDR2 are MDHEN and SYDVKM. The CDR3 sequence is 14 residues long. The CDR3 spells CASRILGPAYEQYF. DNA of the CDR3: TGTGCCAGCAGAATTTTGGGCCCAGCCTACGAGCAGTACTTC. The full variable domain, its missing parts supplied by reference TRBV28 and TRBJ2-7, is DVKVTQSSRYLVKRTGEKVFLECVQDMDHENMFWYRQDPGLGLRLIYFSYDVKMKEKGDIPEGYSVSREKKERFSLILESASTNQTSMYLCASRILGPAYEQYFGPGTRLTVT.

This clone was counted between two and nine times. The CDR3 region is CASSPLAGGFTDTQYF. CDR3 in DNA: TGTGCCAGCAGCCCTCTAGCGGGGGGCTTCACAGATACGCAGTATTTT. The J gene is TRBJ2-3, the V gene TRBV11-2, with 11 bases that match TRBD2. This CDR3 is 16 amino acids long. The germline CDR1 and CDR2 sequences are SGHAT and FQNNGV. V was pared by 5 bases and J by 2 bases, with 6 bases of the junction left unmatched.